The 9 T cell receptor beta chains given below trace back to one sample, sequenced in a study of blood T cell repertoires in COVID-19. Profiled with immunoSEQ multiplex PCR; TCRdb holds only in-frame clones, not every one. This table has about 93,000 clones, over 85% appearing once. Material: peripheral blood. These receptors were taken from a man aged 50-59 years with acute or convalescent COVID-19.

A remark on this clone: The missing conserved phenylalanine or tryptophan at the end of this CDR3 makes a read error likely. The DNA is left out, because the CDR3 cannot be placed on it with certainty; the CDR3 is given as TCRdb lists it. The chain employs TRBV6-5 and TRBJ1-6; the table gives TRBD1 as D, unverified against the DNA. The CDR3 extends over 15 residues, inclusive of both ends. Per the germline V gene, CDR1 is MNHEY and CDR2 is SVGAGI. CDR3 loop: CASSNDRDSRGEIQC.

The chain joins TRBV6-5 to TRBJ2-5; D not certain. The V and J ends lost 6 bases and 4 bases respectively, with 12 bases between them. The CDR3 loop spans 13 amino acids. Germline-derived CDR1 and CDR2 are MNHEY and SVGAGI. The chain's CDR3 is CASRSDFGETQYF. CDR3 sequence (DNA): TGTGCCAGCAGGTCCGACTTCGGAGAGACCCAGTACTTC.

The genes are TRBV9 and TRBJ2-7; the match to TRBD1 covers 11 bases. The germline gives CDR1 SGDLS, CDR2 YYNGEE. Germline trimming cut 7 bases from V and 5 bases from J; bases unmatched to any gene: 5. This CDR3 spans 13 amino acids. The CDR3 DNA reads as TGTGCCAGCGCCAGGGACAGGGGGGACGAGCAGTACTTC. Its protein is CASARDRGDEQYF. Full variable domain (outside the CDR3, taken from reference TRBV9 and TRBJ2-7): DSGVTQTPKHLITATGQRVTLRCSPRSGDLSVYWYQQSLDQGLQFLIQYYNGEERAKGNILERFSAQQFPDLHSELNLSSLELGDSALYFCASARDRGDEQYFGPGTRLTVT.

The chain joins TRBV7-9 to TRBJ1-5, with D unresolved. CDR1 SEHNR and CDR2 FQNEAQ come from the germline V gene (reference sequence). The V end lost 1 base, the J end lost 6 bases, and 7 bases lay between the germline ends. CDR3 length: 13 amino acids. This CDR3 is CASSLGQTQPQHF. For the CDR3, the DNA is TGTGCCAGCAGCTTAGGGCAAACTCAGCCCCAGCATTTT.

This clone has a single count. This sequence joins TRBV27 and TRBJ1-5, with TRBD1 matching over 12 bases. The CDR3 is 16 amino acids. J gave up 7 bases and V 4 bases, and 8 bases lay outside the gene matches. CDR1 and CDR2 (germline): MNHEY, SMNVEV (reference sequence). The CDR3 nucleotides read TGTGCCAGCAGTTCCGGGACAGGGGGCTGGGGACAGCCCCAGCATTTT. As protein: CASSSGTGGWGQPQHF.

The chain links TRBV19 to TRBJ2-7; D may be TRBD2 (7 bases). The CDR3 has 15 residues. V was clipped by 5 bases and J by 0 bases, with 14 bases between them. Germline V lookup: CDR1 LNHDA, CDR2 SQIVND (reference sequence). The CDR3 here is CASSWRGLSSYEQYF. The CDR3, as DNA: TGTGCCAGTAGTTGGCGGGGGCTAAGCTCCTACGAGCAGTACTTC.

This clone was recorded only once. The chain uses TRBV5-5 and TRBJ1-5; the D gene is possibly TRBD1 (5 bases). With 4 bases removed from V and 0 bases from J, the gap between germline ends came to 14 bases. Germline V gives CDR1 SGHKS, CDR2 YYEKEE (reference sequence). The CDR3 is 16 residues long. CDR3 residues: CASSPGGGISNQPQHF. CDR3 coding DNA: TGTGCCAGCAGCCCGGGGGGTGGAATTAGCAATCAGCCCCAGCATTTT.

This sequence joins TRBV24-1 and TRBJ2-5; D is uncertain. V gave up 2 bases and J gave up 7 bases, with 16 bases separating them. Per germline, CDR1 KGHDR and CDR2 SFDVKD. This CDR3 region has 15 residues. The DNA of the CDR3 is TGTGCCACCAGTGATTCTTCCCGGGTCCCGGCGACCCAGTACTTC. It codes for CATSDSSRVPATQYF.

In DNA form, the CDR3 reads TGTGCCAGCAGACCCAATTACGGGGACTGGGGGACAGAGACCCAGTACTTC. Its protein product is CASRPNYGDWGTETQYF. The chain carries TRBV5-4 and TRBJ2-5; TRBD2 might be the D (6 bases). From germline, CDR1 is SGHNT and CDR2 YYREEE (reference sequence). The CDR3 sequence is 17 residues long. V was trimmed by 5 bases and J by 4 bases, leaving 24 bases between them.